These 2 T cell receptor beta chains originate from one sample sequenced in a study of blood T cell repertoires in COVID-19. Repertoires were generated with immunoSEQ multiplex PCR, while TCRdb's copy carries only in-frame clones and drops some. The sample includes about 90,000 clones, roughly 70% of them seen just once. The material sequenced was peripheral blood. These receptors came from a woman older than 75 with acute or convalescent COVID-19.

The genes are TRBV28 and TRBJ2-7; a weak D match, TRBD2 (5 bases). CDR1 MDHEN and CDR2 SYDVKM come from the germline V gene. This CDR3 has 12 residues. Trimming removed 5 bases from V and 4 bases from J, with 9 bases in between. The CDR3 here is CASSQREYEQYF. CDR3 bases: TGTGCCAGCAGTCAGAGGGAATACGAGCAGTACTTC.

The chain links TRBV19 to TRBJ1-2, with unresolved D. The germline CDR1 and CDR2 sequences are LNHDA and SQIVND (reference sequence). The ends were cut back, 5 bases at V and 4 bases at J, with 11 bases in the middle. The CDR3 extends over 13 amino acids. The CDR3 sequence: CASSADYSYGYTF. The CDR3 DNA sequence: TGTGCCAGTAGTGCAGATTATTCCTATGGCTACACCTTC.